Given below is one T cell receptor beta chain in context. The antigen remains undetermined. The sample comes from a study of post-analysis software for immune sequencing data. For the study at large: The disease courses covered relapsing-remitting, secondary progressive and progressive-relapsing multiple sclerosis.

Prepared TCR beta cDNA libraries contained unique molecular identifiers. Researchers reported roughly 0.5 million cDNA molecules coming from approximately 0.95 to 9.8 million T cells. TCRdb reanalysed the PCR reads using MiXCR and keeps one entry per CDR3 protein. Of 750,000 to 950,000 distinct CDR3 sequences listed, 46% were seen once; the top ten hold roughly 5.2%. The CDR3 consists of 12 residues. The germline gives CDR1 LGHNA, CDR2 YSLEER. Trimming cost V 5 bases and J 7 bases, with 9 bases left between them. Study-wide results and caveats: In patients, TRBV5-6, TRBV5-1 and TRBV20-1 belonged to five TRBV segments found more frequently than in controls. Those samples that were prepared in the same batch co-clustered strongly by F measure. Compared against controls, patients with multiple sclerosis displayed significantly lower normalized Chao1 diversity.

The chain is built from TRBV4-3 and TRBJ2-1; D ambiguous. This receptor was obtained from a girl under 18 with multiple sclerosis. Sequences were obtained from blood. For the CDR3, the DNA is TGCGCCAGCAGCAACCTGGGAAATGAGCAGTTCTTC. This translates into CASSNLGNEQFF.